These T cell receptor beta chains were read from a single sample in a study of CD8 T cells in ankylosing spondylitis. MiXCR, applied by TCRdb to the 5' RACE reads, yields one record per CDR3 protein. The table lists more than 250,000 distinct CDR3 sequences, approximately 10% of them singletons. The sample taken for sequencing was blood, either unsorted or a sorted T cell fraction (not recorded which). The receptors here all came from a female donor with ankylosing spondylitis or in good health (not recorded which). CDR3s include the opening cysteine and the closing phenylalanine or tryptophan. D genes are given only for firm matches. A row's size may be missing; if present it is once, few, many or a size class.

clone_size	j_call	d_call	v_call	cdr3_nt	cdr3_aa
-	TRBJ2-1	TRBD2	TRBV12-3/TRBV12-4	TGTGCCAGCAGTTCCACGACTAGCGGGACCTACAATGAGCAGTTCTTC	CASSSTTSGTYNEQFF
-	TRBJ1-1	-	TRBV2	TGTGCCAGCAGGCAGGGCGCAAAGACTGAAGCTTTCTTT	CASRQGAKTEAFF
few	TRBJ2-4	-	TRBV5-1	TGCGCCAGCAGCCTAACTTCGACGGGCCCAGTAAACATTCAGTACTTC	CASSLTSTGPVNIQYF
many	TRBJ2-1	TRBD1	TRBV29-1	TGCAGCGTTGACCCAGGGACAGGGGGCCCTGAGCAGTTCTTC	CSVDPGTGGPEQFF
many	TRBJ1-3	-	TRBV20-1	TGCAGTGCTAGAGCAAGGGTTGGACCTGGAAACACCATATATTTT	CSARARVGPGNTIYF
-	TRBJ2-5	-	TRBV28	TGTGCCAGCAGTAACCGGGATCGCCGGCTAGAGACCCAGTACTTC	CASSNRDRRLETQYF
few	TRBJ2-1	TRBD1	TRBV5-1	TGCGCCAGCAGCTTGGCCCCACCCCGACAGGGGGGTAATGAGCAGTTCTTC	CASSLAPPRQGGNEQFF
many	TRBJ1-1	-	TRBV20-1	TGCAGTGCTGTTCAGGGAAATACTGAAGCTTTCTTT	CSAVQGNTEAFF
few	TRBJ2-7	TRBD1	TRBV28	TGTGCCAGCAGGACAGGGAGAAGGGAGCAGTACTTC	CASRTGRREQYF
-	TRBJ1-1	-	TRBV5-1	TGCGCCAGCGGCCTTACCGGGCCCGAAGCTTTCTTT	CASGLTGPEAFF
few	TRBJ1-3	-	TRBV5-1	TGCGCCAGCAGCTTCGGTGACAGTTCGGGTTCTGGAAACACCATATATTTT	CASSFGDSSGSGNTIYF
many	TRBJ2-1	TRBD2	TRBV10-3	TGTGCCATCAGTCTGGGGGGGAATGAGCAGTTCTTC	CAISLGGNEQFF
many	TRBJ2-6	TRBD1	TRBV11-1	TGTGCCAGCAGCTCCCCGCCGGGGACAGGGAACCTTAGGGCCAACGTCCTGACTTTC	CASSSPPGTGNLRANVLTF
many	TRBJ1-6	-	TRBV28	TGTGCCAGCAGGCCTCGGACTGACAATTCACCCCTCCACTTT	CASRPRTDNSPLHF
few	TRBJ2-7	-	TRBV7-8	TGTGCCAGCAGCTTAGATCCGGGCGGGCGCTACGAGCAGTACTTC	CASSLDPGGRYEQYF
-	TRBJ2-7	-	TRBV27	TGTGCCAGCAGTTTTTCAGGAGGGCCGGTAGAGCAGTACTTC	CASSFSGGPVEQYF
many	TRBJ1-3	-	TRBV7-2	TGTGCCAGCAGCTTAGTTCTCAGCTCTGGAAACACCATATATTTT	CASSLVLSSGNTIYF
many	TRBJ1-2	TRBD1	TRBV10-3	TGTGCCATCAGACCGGACAGGGCGGGTAACTATGGCTACACCTTC	CAIRPDRAGNYGYTF
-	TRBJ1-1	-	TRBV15	TGTGCCACCAGCAGAGACAGGGGTCCCCCGAACACTGAAGCTTTCTTT	CATSRDRGPPNTEAFF
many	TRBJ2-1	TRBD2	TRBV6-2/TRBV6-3	TGTGCCAGCAGTAGACCGGGACTAGGGAAAGATGAGCAGTTCTTC	CASSRPGLGKDEQFF
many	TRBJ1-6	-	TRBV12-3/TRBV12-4	TGTGCCAGCAGTTTGAGTGGAGGGGGAAATTCACCCCTCCACTTT	CASSLSGGGNSPLHF
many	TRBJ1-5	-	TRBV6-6	TGTGCCAGCAGTTATCAGGGTATCGAGCCCCAGCATTTT	CASSYQGIEPQHF
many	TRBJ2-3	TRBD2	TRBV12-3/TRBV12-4	TGTGCCAGCCTAGCGGGACGGGCAGATACGCAGTATTTT	CASLAGRADTQYF
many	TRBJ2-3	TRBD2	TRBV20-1	TGCAGTGCTAGCCTTTGGGTAGCGGGGAACACAGATACGCAGTATTTT	CSASLWVAGNTDTQYF
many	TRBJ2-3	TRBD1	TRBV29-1	TGCAGCGTTGTGGGGGACAGGGGTAGCACAGATACGCAGTATTTT	CSVVGDRGSTDTQYF
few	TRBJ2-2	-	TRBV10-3	TGTGCCATCAGACCTCAGGGGACCGTAAGGGCCGGGGAGCTGTTTTTT	CAIRPQGTVRAGELFF
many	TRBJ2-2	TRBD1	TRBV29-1	TGCAGCGTCCTCTCCGGACAGGGATCCACCGGGGAGCTGTTTTTT	CSVLSGQGSTGELFF
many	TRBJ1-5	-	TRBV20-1	TGCAGTGCTCGACAGGTCTATAGCAATCAGCCCCAGCATTTT	CSARQVYSNQPQHF
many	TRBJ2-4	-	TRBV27	TGTGCCAGCAGTTTCGGGGTTGCCAAAAACATTCAGTACTTC	CASSFGVAKNIQYF
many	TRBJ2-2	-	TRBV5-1	TGCGCCAGCAGACGGGACGGGACCGGGGAGCTGTTTTTT	CASRRDGTGELFF
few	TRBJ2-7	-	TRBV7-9	TGTGCCAGCAGCTTAACGCGGCCTGAGCAGTACTTC	CASSLTRPEQYF
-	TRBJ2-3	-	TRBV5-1	TGCGCCAGCAGCTTCAAGGGGAGCCCCACAGATACGCAGTCTTTT	CASSFKGSPTDTQSF
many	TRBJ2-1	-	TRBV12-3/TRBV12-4	TGTGCCAGCAGTTACCTGAACTCCTTCGGGGATGAGCAGTTCTTC	CASSYLNSFGDEQFF
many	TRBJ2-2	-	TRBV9	TGTGCCAGCACCACCGGGAACACCGGGGAGCTGTTTTTT	CASTTGNTGELFF
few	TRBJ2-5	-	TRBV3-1	TGTGCCAGCAGCCAGAAGGGGGGCACGGGGACCCAGTACTTC	CASSQKGGTGTQYF
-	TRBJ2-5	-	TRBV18	TGTGCCAGCTCACCGACAGAAGAGACCCAGTACTTC	CASSPTEETQYF
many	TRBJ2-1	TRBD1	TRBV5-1	TGCGCCAGCAGCTGGGGACAGGGTGGCGGTGAGCAGTTCTTC	CASSWGQGGGEQFF
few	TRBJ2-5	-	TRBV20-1	TGCAGTGCTAGTTGGGGCAAAGAGACCCAGTACTTC	CSASWGKETQYF
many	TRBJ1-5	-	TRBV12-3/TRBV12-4	TGTGCCAGCAGTTACAGCAATCAGCCCCAGCATTTT	CASSYSNQPQHF
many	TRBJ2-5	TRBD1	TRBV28	TGTGCCAGCAGCCCCCGGGACAGGGGGTGGGGGACCCAGTACTTC	CASSPRDRGWGTQYF
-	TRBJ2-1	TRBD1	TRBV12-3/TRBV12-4	TGTGCCAGCAGTTCAGGACAGGGGGCAGGACTGGAGGAGCAGTTCTTC	CASSSGQGAGLEEQFF
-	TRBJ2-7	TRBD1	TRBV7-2	TGTGCCAGCAGCTTAGCCGGGACAGGCTACGAGCAGTACTTC	CASSLAGTGYEQYF
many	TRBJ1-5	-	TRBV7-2	TGTGCCAGCAGCTTATGGGACAGCAATCAGCCCCAGCATTTT	CASSLWDSNQPQHF
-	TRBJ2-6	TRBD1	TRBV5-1	TGCGCCAGCGGTAGGGGGACAGGGGGCTCTGGGGCCAACGTCCTGACTTTC	CASGRGTGGSGANVLTF
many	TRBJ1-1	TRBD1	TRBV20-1	TGCAGTGCCGCCCCCGGCAGGGGGGATACTGAAGCTTTCTTT	CSAAPGRGDTEAFF
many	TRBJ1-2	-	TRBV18	TGTGCCAGCTCACCGTACAGGGATGGCTACACCTTC	CASSPYRDGYTF
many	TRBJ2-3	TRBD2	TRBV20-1	TGCAGTGTCCATAGCGGGCTTTCAGATACGCAGTATTTT	CSVHSGLSDTQYF